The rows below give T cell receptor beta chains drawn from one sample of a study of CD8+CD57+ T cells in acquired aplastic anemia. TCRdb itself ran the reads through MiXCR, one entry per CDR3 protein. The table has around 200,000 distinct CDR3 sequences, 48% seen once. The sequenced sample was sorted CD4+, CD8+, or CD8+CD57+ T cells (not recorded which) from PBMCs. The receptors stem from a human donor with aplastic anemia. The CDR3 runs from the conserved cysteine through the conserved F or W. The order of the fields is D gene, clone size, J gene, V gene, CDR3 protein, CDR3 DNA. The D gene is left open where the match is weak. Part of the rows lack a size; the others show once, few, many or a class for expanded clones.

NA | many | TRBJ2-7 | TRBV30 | CAWTRTPGPNYEQYF | TGTGCCTGGACCCGTACCCCGGGACCGAACTACGAGCAGTACTTC
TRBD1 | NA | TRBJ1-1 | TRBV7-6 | CASSFGTGQTEAFF | TGTGCCAGCAGCTTCGGGACAGGGCAAACTGAAGCTTTCTTT
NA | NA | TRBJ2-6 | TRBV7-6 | CASSLGEEGSGANVLTF | TGTGCCAGCAGCTTGGGGGAGGAGGGCTCTGGGGCCAACGTCCTGACTTTC
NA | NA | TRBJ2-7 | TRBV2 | CASGSGQGPYEQYF | TGTGCCAGCGGATCGGGACAAGGTCCCTACGAGCAGTACTTC
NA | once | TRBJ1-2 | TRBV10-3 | CATTNQDPRGYGYTF | TGTGCCACCACTAACCAGGACCCTAGGGGCTATGGCTACACCTTC
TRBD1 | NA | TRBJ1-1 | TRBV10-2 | CAGRGQGARNTEAFF | TGCGCCGGCCGGGGACAGGGGGCGCGTAACACTGAAGCTTTCTTT
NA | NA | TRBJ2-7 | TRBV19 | CASSISRENYEQYF | TGTGCCAGTAGTATCAGCAGGGAAAACTACGAGCAGTACTTC
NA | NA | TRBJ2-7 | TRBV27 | CASSLSGGGNFYEQYF | TGTGCCAGCAGTTTATCTGGAGGGGGTAACTTCTACGAGCAGTACTTC
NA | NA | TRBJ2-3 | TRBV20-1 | CSARVQGSMDTQYF | TGCAGTGCTAGAGTTCAGGGATCGATGGATACGCAGTATTTT
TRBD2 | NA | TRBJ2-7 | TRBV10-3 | CAISVGTSGSYEQYF | TGTGCCATCAGTGTAGGGACTAGCGGATCCTACGAGCAGTACTTC
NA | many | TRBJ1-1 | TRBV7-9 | CASSHRENTEAFF | TGTGCCAGCAGCCACAGGGAGAACACTGAAGCTTTCTTT
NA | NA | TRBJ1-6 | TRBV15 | CATSGGRDSNSPLHF | TGTGCCACCAGCGGTGGTCGGGACTCTAATTCACCCCTCCACTTT
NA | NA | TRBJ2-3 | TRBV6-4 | CASSDSFQGITDTQYF | TGTGCCAGCAGTGACTCGTTTCAGGGAATCACAGATACGCAGTATTTT
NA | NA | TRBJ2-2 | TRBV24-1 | CATSDLGWGLFF | TGTGCCACCAGTGACCTCGGGTGGGGGCTGTTTTTT
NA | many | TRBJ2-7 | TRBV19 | CASSIRRAPYEQYF | TGTGCCAGTAGTATAAGGAGGGCCCCCTACGAGCAGTACTTC
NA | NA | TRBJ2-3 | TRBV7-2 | CASSFKGEDTQYF | TGTGCCAGCAGCTTCAAAGGGGAGGATACGCAGTATTTT
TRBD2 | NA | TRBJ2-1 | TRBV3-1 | CASSQDPTGGGREQFF | TGTGCCAGCAGCCAAGATCCAACGGGGGGGGGTCGTGAGCAGTTCTTC
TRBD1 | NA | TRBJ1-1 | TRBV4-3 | CASSHPGQTYTEAFF | TGCGCCAGCAGCCACCCGGGACAGACCTACACTGAAGCTTTCTTT
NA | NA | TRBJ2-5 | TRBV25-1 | CASSEFGGPETQYF | TGTGCCAGCAGTGAATTTGGGGGGCCGGAGACCCAGTACTTC
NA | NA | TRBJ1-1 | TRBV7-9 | CASSVQGAQGTEAFF | TGTGCCAGCAGCGTCCAAGGGGCGCAAGGAACTGAAGCTTTCTTT
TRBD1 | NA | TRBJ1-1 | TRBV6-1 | CASSTDRATEAFF | TGTGCCAGCAGTACGGACAGGGCCACTGAAGCTTTCTTT
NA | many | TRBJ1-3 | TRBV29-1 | CSVRDPGNTIYF | TGCAGCGTTAGGGACCCTGGAAACACCATATATTTT
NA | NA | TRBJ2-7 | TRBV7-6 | CASSLDASGAYEQYF | TGTGCCAGCAGCTTAGATGCGTCGGGGGCCTACGAGCAGTACTTC
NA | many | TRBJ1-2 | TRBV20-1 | CSASGGAGYTF | TGCAGTGCTAGCGGGGGTGCTGGCTACACCTTC
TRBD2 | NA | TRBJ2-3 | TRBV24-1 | CATEEAGGSTDTQYF | TGTGCCACCGAGGAAGCGGGGGGTAGCACAGATACGCAGTATTTT
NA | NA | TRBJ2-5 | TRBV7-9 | CASRWGEETQYF | TGTGCCAGCAGGTGGGGAGAAGAGACCCAGTACTTC
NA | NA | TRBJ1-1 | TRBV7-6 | CASSRTGDTEAFF | TGTGCCAGCAGCCGAACGGGGGACACTGAAGCTTTCTTT
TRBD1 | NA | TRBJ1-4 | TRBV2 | CASRGWTGDNEKLFF | TGTGCCAGCAGGGGGTGGACAGGGGATAATGAAAAACTGTTTTTT
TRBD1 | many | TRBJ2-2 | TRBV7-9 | CARGTGGNTGELFF | TGTGCCAGGGGGACAGGGGGAAACACCGGGGAGCTGTTTTTT
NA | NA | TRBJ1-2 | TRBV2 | CASTRGGQEANYGYTF | TGTGCCAGCACCCGAGGAGGACAAGAAGCTAACTATGGCTACACCTTC
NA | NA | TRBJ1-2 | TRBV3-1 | CASSQVSGLNYGYTF | TGTGCCAGCAGCCAAGTTTCAGGTTTGAACTATGGCTACACCTTC
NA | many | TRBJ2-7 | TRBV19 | CASSIVGHHSYEQYF | TGTGCCAGTAGTATAGTGGGGCATCACTCCTACGAGCAGTACTTC
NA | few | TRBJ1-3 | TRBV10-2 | CASSERESAGNTIYF | TGCGCCAGCAGCGAGAGGGAATCGGCCGGAAACACCATATATTTT
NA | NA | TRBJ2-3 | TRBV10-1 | CASSGYITDTQYF | TGCGCCAGCAGTGGATATATCACAGATACGCAGTATTTT
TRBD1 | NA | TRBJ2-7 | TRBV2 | CAGGPGQGHYEQYF | TGTGCCGGAGGGCCCGGACAGGGACACTACGAGCAGTACTTC
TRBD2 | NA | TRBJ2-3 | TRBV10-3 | CATSDRTSGRETDTQYF | TGTGCCACCAGTGATCGGACTAGCGGCCGGGAGACAGATACGCAGTATTTT
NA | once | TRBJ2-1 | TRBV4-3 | CASSQEVGGNEQFF | TGCGCCAGCAGCCAAGAGGTGGGGGGTAATGAGCAGTTCTTC
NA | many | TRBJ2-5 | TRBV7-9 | CASSLDQETQYF | TGTGCCAGCAGCTTAGACCAAGAGACCCAGTACTTC
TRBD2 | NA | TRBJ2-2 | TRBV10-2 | CASSHSGGAGTGELFF | TGCGCCAGCAGCCATAGCGGGGGGGCGGGAACCGGGGAGCTGTTTTTT
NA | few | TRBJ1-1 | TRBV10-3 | CAISYAGTSNTEAFF | TGTGCCATCAGTTACGCCGGGACCTCGAACACTGAAGCTTTCTTT
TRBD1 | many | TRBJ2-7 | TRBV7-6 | CASSFPGQGGGEQYF | TGTGCCAGCAGCTTCCCGGGACAGGGTGGTGGCGAGCAGTACTTC
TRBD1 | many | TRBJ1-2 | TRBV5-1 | CASRSGQGGYGYTF | TGCGCCAGCAGGTCGGGACAGGGAGGCTATGGCTACACCTTC
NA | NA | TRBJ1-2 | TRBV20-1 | CSAPTGVDYGYTF | TGCAGTGCTCCGACAGGAGTTGACTATGGCTACACCTTC
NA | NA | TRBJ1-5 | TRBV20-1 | CSARGPGGLNQPQHF | TGCAGTGCTAGGGGGCCGGGCGGATTGAATCAGCCCCAGCATTTT
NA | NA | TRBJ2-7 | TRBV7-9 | CALAVGDEQYF | TGTGCTCTGGCCGTCGGCGACGAGCAGTACTTC
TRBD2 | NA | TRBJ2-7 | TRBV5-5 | CASSLGGTSSYEQYF | TGTGCCAGCAGCTTGGGGGGGACTAGTAGCTACGAGCAGTACTTC
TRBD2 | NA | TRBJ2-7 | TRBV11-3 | CASSLGGGARYEQYF | TGTGCCAGCAGCTTGGGCGGGGGGGCCCGCTACGAGCAGTACTTC
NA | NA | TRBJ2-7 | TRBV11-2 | CASSLSAAGGREQYF | TGTGCCAGCAGCTTGTCAGCGGCAGGGGGGAGAGAGCAGTACTTC
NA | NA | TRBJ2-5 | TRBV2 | CASTSPEFGGKETQYF | TGTGCCAGCACCTCGCCGGAGTTTGGGGGGAAAGAGACCCAGTACTTC
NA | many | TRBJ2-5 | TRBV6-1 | CASSFLRGQETQYF | TGTGCCAGCAGTTTTTTACGTGGCCAAGAGACCCAGTACTTC
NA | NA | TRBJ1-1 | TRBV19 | CASLGWSEAFF | TGTGCCAGTCTTGGGTGGTCTGAAGCTTTCTTT
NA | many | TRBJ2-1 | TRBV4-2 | CASSQGPLRARRNNEQFF | TGTGCCAGCAGCCAAGGGCCTCTAAGAGCGAGGAGGAACAATGAGCAGTTCTTC
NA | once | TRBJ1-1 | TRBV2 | CASSEVRGKNTEAFF | TGTGCCAGCAGTGAAGTAAGAGGAAAGAACACTGAAGCTTTCTTT
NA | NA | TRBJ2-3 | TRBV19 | CASKVLDTQYF | TGTGCCAGTAAAGTATTAGATACGCAGTATTTT
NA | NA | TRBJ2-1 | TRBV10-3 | CAISESRGDNEQFF | TGTGCCATCAGTGAGTCTCGAGGAGACAATGAGCAGTTCTTC
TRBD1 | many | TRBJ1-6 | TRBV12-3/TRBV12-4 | CASRPTTGGAAPLHF | TGTGCCAGCAGACCCACAACAGGGGGCGCGGCACCCCTCCACTTT
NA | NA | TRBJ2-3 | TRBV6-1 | CASAPRVIDTQRF | TGTGCCAGCGCCCCCAGGGTGATAGATACGCAGCGTTTT
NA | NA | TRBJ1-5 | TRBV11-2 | CASSLVGDWDQPQHF | TGTGCCAGCAGCTTAGTGGGGGATTGGGACCAGCCCCAGCATTTT
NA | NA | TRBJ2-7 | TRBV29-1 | CSTRGTAYEQYF | TGCAGCACCCGCGGGACAGCTTACGAGCAGTACTTC